The 20 T cell receptor beta chains given below trace back to one sample, sequenced in a study of T cell responses to AZD1222 COVID-19 vaccine (dated by TCRdb to the early 2020s). The intended sense of this specimen's time point label: about 28 days (+/-7) after the second vaccine dose. Preparation of the library involved the immunoSEQ multiplex PCR assay. The source is immuneACCESS, and TCRdb retained only in-frame sequences with V and J called. Part of the clones is not carried over; for the studies checked, unresolved V genes explain less than half of this, and the remainder is unexplained. The sample table records about 120,000 clones; about nine tenths of these occur just once. The ten largest clones represent around 2.5% of the sample. This sample comprised peripheral blood, obtained 28 days after the second AZD1222 dose. The receptors shown here come from an adult who received the AZD1222 COVID-19 vaccine.

The chain joins TRBV7-3 to TRBJ2-5, with unresolved D. The CDR3 loop spans 13 amino acids. Germline CDR1 is SGHTA and CDR2 is FQGTGA. The V end was cut by 2 bases, the J end by 5 bases, with 9 bases between. The CDR3 region has the DNA TGTGCCAGCAGCTTAGGGGTTGTTGAGACCCAGTACTTC. Amino acid sequence: CASSLGVVETQYF.

The chain couples TRBV19 to TRBJ2-5; tentatively, D is TRBD1 (6 bases). Trimming stripped 7 bases from V and 4 bases from J, with 13 bases between. Germline CDR1 reads LNHDA; CDR2 reads SQIVND (reference sequence). The CDR3 loop spans 13 amino acids. The CDR3 DNA reads TGTGCCAGTAATGAAGACAGGCGAGAGACCCAGTACTTC. Protein product: CASNEDRRETQYF.

The chain combines TRBV7-6 with TRBJ2-3; D is unresolved. V was cut by 1 base and J by 0 bases, with 14 bases left in between. Per germline, CDR1 SGHVS and CDR2 FNYEAQ. CDR3 length equals 17 residues. CDR3 sequence: CASSLEGLRLSTDTQYF. CDR3 sequence (DNA): TGTGCCAGCAGCTTAGAGGGCCTACGTCTAAGCACAGATACGCAGTATTTT.

The CDR3 reads CASSEQGLLGEQYF. Written as DNA, the CDR3 is TGTGCCAGCAGTGAACAAGGGCTATTAGGCGAGCAGTACTTC. The chain joins TRBV2 to TRBJ2-7; D is unclear. The CDR3 length is 14 residues. Germline CDR1 and CDR2: SNHLY and FYNNEI. V shed 2 bases and J shed 6 bases, with 14 bases lying between them.

This clone was counted once. The J gene is TRBJ2-7, the V gene TRBV4-1; D unclear. V was clipped by 0 bases and J by 3 bases, with 12 bases between them. Germline CDR1 MGHRA, CDR2 YSYEKL. This CDR3 region has 15 residues. The CDR3 nucleotides read TGCGCCAGCAGCCAAGAAGAGGACGGATTCTACGAGCAGTACTTC. Translated, it gives CASSQEEDGFYEQYF.

This chain links TRBV7-3 with TRBJ1-3; 7 bases fit TRBD1. Losses at the gene ends were 2 bases for V and 2 bases for J; bases not matched to a gene: 3. The germline V gene has CDR1 SGHTA and CDR2 FQGTGA. This CDR3 spans 15 amino acids. The chain's CDR3 is CASSLEGGPGNTIYF. CDR3 bases: TGTGCCAGCAGCTTAGAAGGGGGCCCTGGAAACACCATATATTTT.

V usage is TRBV6-1 and J usage is TRBJ1-5, with unresolved D. Germline-derived CDR1 and CDR2 are MNHNS and SASEGT. There are 17 residues in the CDR3. The V gene lost 3 bases and the J gene lost 3 bases, with 18 bases spanning the gap. The CDR3 region is CASSDTSGGWDNQPQHF. The CDR3 DNA is TGTGCCAGCAGTGACACCTCGGGCGGTTGGGACAATCAGCCCCAGCATTTT.

V usage is TRBV19 and J usage is TRBJ1-6; no definite D call. The V and J ends lost 9 bases and 3 bases respectively, with 15 bases between them. CDR1 LNHDA and CDR2 SQIVND come from the germline V gene (reference sequence). This CDR3 comprises 15 residues. DNA for the CDR3: TGTGCCAGAAGCGAAGAAGTCAACTATAATTCACCCCTCCACTTT. Its translation is CARSEEVNYNSPLHF.

This chain uses TRBV5-1 with TRBJ1-1; TRBD1 aligns across 7 bases. The CDR3 runs 14 residues. Germline CDR1 reads SGHRS; CDR2 reads YFSETQ. The J segment lost 0 bases and the V segment lost 3 bases, leaving 2 bases of the junction unmatched. For the CDR3, the DNA is TGCGCCAGCAGCTACGGGACAGTGAACACTGAAGCTTTCTTT. It encodes CASSYGTVNTEAFF.

The chain carries TRBV10-3 and TRBJ1-5, with 9 bases identical to TRBD1. Germline CDR1 and CDR2: ENHRY and SYGVKD. Trimming cost V 2 bases and J 7 bases; bases outside gene matches: 3. CDR3 length equals 14 residues. The CDR3 DNA sequence: TGTGCCATCAGTGAGGGGACAGGGAACCAGCCCCAGCATTTT. Translation: CAISEGTGNQPQHF.

The V call is TRBV7-2, the J call TRBJ1-6; 10 bases line up with TRBD1. V gave up 5 bases and J gave up 9 bases; unmatched junction bases: 7. Germline V lookup: CDR1 SGHTA, CDR2 FQGNSA. This CDR3 region has 15 residues. Here the CDR3 reads CASSQQGDRGSPLHF. CDR3 DNA sequence: TGTGCCAGCAGCCAGCAGGGGGACAGGGGTTCACCCCTCCACTTT.

This rearrangement joins TRBV5-1 to TRBJ2-7; 7 bases agree with TRBD1. Germline V gene lookup returns CDR1 SGHRS and CDR2 YFSETQ. The CDR3 extends over 15 amino acids. Trimming cost V 4 bases and J 3 bases; bases outside gene matches: 10. The CDR3 loop reads CASSQGRTGDYEQYF. The CDR3 DNA reads as TGCGCCAGCAGCCAAGGGCGCACAGGGGACTACGAGCAGTACTTC.

The CDR3 region has the DNA TGTGCCAGCAGCTCCCTCATGGTGGGCGGCCTCCAAGAGACCCAGTACTTC. This encodes CASSSLMVGGLQETQYF. V and J are TRBV12-1 and TRBJ2-5. TRBV12-1 has pseudogene status. CDR3 length: 17 residues.

This clone was counted between two and nine times. The J gene is TRBJ1-6, the V gene TRBV15; D gene unclear. The V gene lost 2 bases and the J gene lost 0 bases, with 2 bases spanning the gap. This CDR3 is 14 amino acids long. The germline gives CDR1 LNHNV, CDR2 YYDKDF (reference sequence). The CDR3 DNA reads as TGTGCCACCAGCAGATTCTCCTATAATTCACCCCTCCACTTT. This sequence encodes CATSRFSYNSPLHF.

The genes are TRBV4-1 and TRBJ1-2, with TRBD1 matching over 12 bases. Germline V gene sequence: CDR1 MGHRA, CDR2 YSYEKL. The CDR3 sequence is 15 residues long. Trimming at V came to 4 bases and at J to 4 bases, leaving 4 bases not matched to a gene. CDR3 loop: CASSLGTGGVYGYTF. The CDR3 DNA sequence: TGCGCCAGCAGCCTAGGGACAGGGGGCGTCTATGGCTACACCTTC.

This chain links TRBV18 with TRBJ2-1; no firm D call. The CDR3 has 13 residues. In germline, CDR1 is KGHSH, CDR2 LQKENI. Trimming stripped 2 bases from V and 4 bases from J, with 6 bases between. The CDR3 coding sequence is TGTGCCAGCTCACCAGTAGGGTACAATGAGCAGTTCTTC. It is translated as CASSPVGYNEQFF.

The genes are TRBV7-8 and TRBJ2-5, with D unresolved. There are 15 residues in the CDR3. V was trimmed by 0 bases and J by 1 base, leaving 9 bases between them. Germline loops: CDR1 SGHVS, CDR2 FQNEAQ. CDR3 loop: CASSLAVGSQETQYF. In DNA, the CDR3 is TGTGCCAGCAGCTTAGCGGTCGGATCCCAAGAGACCCAGTACTTC.

This chain joins TRBV4-2 and TRBJ2-1; 11 nucleotides line up with TRBD2. J lost 7 bases, V lost 3 bases, and 20 bases had no gene match. The CDR3 is 20 amino acids. CDR1 LGHNA and CDR2 YNFKEQ come from the germline V gene. The CDR3 nucleotides are TGTGCCAGCAGCCAGGAACGGATGACTAGCGGGGCCCTCTGGGGGAATGAGCAGTTCTTC. Its protein product is CASSQERMTSGALWGNEQFF.

This clone was seen a handful of times. V and J are TRBV2 and TRBJ2-3; 7 positions match TRBD1. V shed 4 bases, J shed 4 bases, and the junction held 5 bases outside the gene matches. Germline CDR1 and CDR2: SNHLY and FYNNEI. This CDR3 spans 14 amino acids. The CDR3, as DNA: TGTGCCAGCAGTGGACAGGGCGTCCCAGATACGCAGTATTTT. It codes for CASSGQGVPDTQYF.

This chain links TRBV7-2 with TRBJ1-5; 9 bases match TRBD1. Germline V gene lookup returns CDR1 SGHTA and CDR2 FQGNSA. The CDR3 consists of 16 residues. J was trimmed by 5 bases and V by 1 base; bases with no gene match: 6. The CDR3 protein is CASSLESGQGYQPQHF. The CDR3 region has the DNA TGTGCCAGCAGCTTAGAGTCGGGACAGGGTTATCAGCCCCAGCATTTT.